This TCR beta chain was sequenced for a study of identical twins. Study-wide findings and caveats: Models predicted less out-of-frame TCR alpha sharing in monozygotic twins than was found.

In this sample, this clonotype turned up a few times. The antigen remains unidentified. One entry per CDR3 protein, called by TCRdb with MiXCR from the 5' RACE reads. Found here are 550,000 to 700,000 distinct CDR3 sequences, approximately 22% of them singletons; the top ten hold about 4.5%. V shed 5 bases, J shed 2 bases, and the junction held 6 bases outside the gene matches. CDR1 and CDR2 (germline): DFQATT, SNEGSKA (reference sequence). The CDR3 is 15 amino acids. The sample was also linked to a second study, of T cells expressing NK-cell markers. From that study: One observes that, in several donors, these clonotypes were also the leading ones within the CD3+CD56-NKG2C+ fraction.

The rearrangement uses TRBV20-1 and TRBJ2-1, with 10 bases fitting TRBD2. The TCR originated in a young woman in good health. Sequencing used PBMCs. CDR3 nucleotides: TGCAGTGCTGGGCGGACTAGCGGTACCTACAATGAGCAGTTCTTC. This encodes CSAGRTSGTYNEQFF.